The text below deals with one TCR beta chain. The data derive from a study of blood T cell repertoires in COVID-19. Looking at the study overall: COVID-19 samples from acute and convalescent phases originated in the United States, Italy and Spain.

The participants were between about 18 and 90 years old and came from 24 US areas. Grouping used clinical history reported by participants in a survey and questionnaire. Trimming shortened V by 4 bases and J by 0 bases, and 14 bases separated the two germline ends. CDR1 is SGHRS and CDR2 is YFSETQ in the germline V gene. The CDR3 is made up of 15 amino acids. TCRdb keeps only in-frame clones here, not all; method: immunoSEQ multiplex PCR. This table has about 400,000 clones, just under 90% appearing once. The specimen sequenced was PBMCs or T cells enriched from blood (not recorded which). The receptor was isolated from a woman in her twenties or thirties who had recovered from COVID-19. The rearrangement uses TRBV5-1 and TRBJ2-7, with unresolved D. The CDR3 DNA sequence: TGCGCCAGCAGCGTGGGCGTAGAAGTCTCCTACGAGCAGTACTTC. It is translated as CASSVGVEVSYEQYF.